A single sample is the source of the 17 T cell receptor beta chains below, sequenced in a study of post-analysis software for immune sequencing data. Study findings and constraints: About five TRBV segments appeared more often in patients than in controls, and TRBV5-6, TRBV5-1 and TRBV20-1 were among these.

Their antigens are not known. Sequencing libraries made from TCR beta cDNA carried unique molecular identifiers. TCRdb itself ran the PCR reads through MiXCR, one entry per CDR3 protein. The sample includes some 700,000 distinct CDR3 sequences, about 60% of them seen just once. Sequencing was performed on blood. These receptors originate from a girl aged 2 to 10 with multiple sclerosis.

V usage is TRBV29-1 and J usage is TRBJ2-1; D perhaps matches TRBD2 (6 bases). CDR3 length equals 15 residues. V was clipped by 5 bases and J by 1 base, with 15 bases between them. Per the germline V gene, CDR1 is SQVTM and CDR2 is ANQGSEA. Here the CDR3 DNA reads TGCAGCGTTAAGGGTCGCGGGACGTCCTACAATGAGCAGTTCTTC. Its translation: CSVKGRGTSYNEQFF.

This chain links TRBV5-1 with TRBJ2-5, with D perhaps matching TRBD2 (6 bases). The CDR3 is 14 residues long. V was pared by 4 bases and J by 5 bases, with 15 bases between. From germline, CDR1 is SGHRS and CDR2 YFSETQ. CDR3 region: CASSPTPGVETQYF. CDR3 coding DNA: TGCGCCAGCAGCCCCACCCCGGGAGTCGAGACCCAGTACTTC. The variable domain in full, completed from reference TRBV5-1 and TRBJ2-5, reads KAGVTQTPRYLIKTRGQQVTLSCSPISGHRSVSWYQQTPGQGLQFLFEYFSETQRNKGNFPGRFSGRQFSNSRSEMNVSTLELGDSALYLCASSPTPGVETQYFGPGTRLLVL.

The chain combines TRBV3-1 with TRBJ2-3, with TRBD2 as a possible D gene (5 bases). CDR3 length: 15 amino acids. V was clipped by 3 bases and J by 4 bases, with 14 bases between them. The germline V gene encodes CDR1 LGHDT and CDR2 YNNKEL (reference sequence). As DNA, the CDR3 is TGTGCCAGCAGCCACGGAGGAATAGCGTCAGATACGCAGTATTTT. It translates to CASSHGGIASDTQYF.

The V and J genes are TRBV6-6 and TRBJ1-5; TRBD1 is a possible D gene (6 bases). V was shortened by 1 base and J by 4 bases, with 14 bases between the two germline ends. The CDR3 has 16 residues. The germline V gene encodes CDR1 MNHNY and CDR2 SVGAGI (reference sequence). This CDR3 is CASSYFSRQANQPQHF. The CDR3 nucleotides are TGTGCCAGCAGTTACTTCTCCCGACAGGCAAATCAGCCCCAGCATTTT.

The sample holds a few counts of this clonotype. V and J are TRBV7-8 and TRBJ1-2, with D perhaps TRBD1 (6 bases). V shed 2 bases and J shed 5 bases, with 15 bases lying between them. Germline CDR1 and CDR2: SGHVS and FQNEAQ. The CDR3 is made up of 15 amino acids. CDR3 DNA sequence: TGTGCCAGCAGCTTAAAGGGGGGGCTAGGATATGGCTACACCTTC. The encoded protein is CASSLKGGLGYGYTF.

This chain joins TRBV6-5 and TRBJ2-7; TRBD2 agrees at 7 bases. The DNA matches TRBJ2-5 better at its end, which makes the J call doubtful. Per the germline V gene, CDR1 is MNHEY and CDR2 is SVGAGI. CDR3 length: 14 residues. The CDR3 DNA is TGTGCCAGCAGTTCCCCGGGACTATCAGAGACCCAGTACTTC. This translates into CASSSPGLSETQYF.

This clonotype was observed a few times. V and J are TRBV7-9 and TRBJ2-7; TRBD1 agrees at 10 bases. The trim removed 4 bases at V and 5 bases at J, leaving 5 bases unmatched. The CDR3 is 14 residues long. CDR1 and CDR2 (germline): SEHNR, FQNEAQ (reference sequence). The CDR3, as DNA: TGTGCCAGCAGCTCCCGGGACAGGGGACACGAGCAGTACTTC. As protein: CASSSRDRGHEQYF.

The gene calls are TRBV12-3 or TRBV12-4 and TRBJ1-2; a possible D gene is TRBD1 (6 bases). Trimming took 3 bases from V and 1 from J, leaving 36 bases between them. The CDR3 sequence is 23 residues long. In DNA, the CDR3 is TGTGCCAGCAGTTTTGGCCCCAGAGGGGCAGGGGTCGAACCGGGACGATATAACTATGGCTACACCTTC. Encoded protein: CASSFGPRGAGVEPGRYNYGYTF.

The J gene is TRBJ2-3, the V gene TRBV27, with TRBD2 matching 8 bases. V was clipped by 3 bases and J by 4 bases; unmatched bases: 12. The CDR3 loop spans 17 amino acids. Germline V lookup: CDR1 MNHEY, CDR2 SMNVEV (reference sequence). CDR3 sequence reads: CASSLSRGGYLADTQYF. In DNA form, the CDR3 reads TGTGCCAGCAGTTTGTCTCGGGGGGGGTATCTCGCAGATACGCAGTATTTT.

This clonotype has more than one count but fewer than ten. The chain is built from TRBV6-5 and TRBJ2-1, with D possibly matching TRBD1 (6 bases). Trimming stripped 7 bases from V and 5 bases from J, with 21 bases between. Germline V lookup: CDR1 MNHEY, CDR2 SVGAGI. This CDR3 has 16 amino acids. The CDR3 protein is CASTKRGSGLHNEQFF. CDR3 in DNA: TGTGCCAGCACCAAGAGGGGGAGCGGTCTTCACAATGAGCAGTTCTTC.

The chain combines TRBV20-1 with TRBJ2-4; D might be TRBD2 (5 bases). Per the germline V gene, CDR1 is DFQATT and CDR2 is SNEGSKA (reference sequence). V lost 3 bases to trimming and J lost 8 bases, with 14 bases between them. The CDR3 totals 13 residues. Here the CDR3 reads CSAREPGSYIQYF. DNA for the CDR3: TGCAGTGCTAGGGAGCCTGGGAGTTACATTCAGTACTTC.

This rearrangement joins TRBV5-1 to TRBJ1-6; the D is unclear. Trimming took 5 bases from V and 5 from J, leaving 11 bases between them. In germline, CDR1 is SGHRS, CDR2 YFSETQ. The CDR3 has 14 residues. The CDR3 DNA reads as TGCGCCAGCAGGTGGAGCACAGATAATTCACCCCTCCACTTT. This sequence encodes CASRWSTDNSPLHF.

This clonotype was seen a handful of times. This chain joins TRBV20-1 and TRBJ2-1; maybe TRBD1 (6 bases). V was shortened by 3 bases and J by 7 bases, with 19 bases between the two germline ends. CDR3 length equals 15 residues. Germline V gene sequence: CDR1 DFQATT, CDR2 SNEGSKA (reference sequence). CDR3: CSASATDSFANEQFF. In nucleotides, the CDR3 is TGCAGTGCTAGCGCTACGGACAGCTTCGCTAATGAGCAGTTCTTC.

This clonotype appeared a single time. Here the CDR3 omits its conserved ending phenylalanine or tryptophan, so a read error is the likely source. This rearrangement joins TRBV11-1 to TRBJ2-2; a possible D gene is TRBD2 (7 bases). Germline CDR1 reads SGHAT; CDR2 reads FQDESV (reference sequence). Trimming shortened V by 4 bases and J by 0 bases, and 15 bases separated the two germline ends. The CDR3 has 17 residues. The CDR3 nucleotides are TGTGCCAGCAGCTCGAATGGGGGGGCCTCGAACACCGGGGAGCTGTTTTTG. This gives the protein CASSSNGGASNTGELFL.

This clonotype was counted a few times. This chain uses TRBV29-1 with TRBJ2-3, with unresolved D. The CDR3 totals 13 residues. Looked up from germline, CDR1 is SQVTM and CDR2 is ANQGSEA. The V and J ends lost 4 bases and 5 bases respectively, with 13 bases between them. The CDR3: CSVAQAFGDTQYF. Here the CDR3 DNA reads TGCAGCGTTGCTCAGGCTTTCGGAGATACGCAGTATTTT.

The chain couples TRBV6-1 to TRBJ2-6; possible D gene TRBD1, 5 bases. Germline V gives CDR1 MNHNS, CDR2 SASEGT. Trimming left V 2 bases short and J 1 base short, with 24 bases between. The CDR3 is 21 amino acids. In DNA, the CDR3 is TGTGCCAGCAGTGAAAGGGGTGACGTCAACAGGCCCTCATCTGGGGCCAACGTCCTGACTTTC. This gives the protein CASSERGDVNRPSSGANVLTF.

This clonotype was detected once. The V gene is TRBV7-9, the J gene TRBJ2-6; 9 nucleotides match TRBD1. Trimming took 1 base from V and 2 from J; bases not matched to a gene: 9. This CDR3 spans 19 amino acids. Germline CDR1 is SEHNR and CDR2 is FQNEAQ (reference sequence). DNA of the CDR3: TGTGCCAGCAGCTTAGAAGGGGACAGGGAATGGGCTGGGGCCAACGTCCTGACTTTC. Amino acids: CASSLEGDREWAGANVLTF.